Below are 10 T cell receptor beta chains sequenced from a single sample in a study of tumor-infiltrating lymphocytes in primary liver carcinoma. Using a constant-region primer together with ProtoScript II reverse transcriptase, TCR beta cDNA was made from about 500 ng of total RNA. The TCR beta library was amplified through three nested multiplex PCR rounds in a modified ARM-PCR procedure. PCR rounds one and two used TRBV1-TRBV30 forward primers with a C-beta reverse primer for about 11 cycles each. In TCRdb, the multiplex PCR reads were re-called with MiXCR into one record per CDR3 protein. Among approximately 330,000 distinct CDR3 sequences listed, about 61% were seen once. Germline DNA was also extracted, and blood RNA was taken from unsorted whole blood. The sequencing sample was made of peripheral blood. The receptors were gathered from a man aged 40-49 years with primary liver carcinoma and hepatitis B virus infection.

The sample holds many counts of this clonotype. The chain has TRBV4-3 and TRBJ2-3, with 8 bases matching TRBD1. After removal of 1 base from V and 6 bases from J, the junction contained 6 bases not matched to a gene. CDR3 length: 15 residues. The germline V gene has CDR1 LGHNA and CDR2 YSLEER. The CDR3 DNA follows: TGCGCCAGCAGCCAAGCTAGGACAGGGAGGGATACGCAGTATTTT. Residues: CASSQARTGRDTQYF.

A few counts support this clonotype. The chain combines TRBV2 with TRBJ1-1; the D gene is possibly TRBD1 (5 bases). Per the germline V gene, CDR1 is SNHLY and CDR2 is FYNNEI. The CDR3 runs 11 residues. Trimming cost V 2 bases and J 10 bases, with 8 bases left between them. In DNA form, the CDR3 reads TGTGCCAGCAGTGAAAAGGGGTCAGCTTTCTTT. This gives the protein CASSEKGSAFF.

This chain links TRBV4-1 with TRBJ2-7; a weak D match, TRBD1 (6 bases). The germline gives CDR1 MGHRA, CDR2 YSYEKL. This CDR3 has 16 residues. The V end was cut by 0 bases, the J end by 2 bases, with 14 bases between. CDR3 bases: TGCGCCAGCAGCCAAGATTGGGGACAAGCAGCCTACGAGCAGTACTTC. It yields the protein CASSQDWGQAAYEQYF.

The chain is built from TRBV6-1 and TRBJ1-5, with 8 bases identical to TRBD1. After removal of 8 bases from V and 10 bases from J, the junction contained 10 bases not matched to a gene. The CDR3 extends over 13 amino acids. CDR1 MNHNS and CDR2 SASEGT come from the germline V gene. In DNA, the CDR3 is TGTGCCAGCGGGACAGGCGCAATCAGCCCCCAGCATTTT. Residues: CASGTGAISPQHF.

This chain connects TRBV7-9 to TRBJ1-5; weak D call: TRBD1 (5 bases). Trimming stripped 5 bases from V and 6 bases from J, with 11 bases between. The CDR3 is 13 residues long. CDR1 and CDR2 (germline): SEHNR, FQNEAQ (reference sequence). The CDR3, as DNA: TGTGCCAGCAGCGACAGAATCACTCAGCCCCAGCATTTT. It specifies CASSDRITQPQHF.

CDR3 in DNA: TGTGCCAGCAGCCTGGGACTAGCGATGTCCTACGAGCAGTACTTC. Translating gives CASSLGLAMSYEQYF. The chain has TRBV11-2 and TRBJ2-7; TRBD2 matches 10 bases. The CDR3 sequence is 15 residues long. V trimming: 5 bases; J trimming: 1 base; junction bases outside the gene matches: 5. CDR1 SGHAT and CDR2 FQNNGV come from the germline V gene.

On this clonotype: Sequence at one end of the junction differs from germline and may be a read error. In nucleotides, the CDR3 is TGTGCCAGCAGCCACGATCGGACAGGGCTTTCAGAGGCCCAGTACTTC. Translated, it gives CASSHDRTGLSEAQYF. This rearrangement joins TRBV28 to TRBJ2-5; 8 bases line up with TRBD1. Germline CDR1 reads MDHEN; CDR2 reads SYDVKM. The CDR3 totals 16 residues.

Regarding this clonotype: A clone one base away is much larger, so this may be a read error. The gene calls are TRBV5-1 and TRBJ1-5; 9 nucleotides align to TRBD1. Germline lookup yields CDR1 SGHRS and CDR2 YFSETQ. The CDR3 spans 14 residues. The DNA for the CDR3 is TGCGTCAGCAGCCCACGGACAGGGGACCAGCCCCAGCATTTT. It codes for CVSSPRTGDQPQHF.

DNA for the CDR3: TGTGCCAGCAGCTTAGGGTCATGGACAGGGGGCGAGCAGTACTTC. It translates to CASSLGSWTGGEQYF. The chain links TRBV11-3 to TRBJ2-7, with 10 bases fitting TRBD1. Trimming removed 1 base from V and 6 bases from J; junction bases left unmatched: 6. The germline CDR1 and CDR2 sequences are SGHNT and YENEEA. There are 15 residues in the CDR3. Variable domain in full (rest from reference TRBV11-3 and TRBJ2-7): EAGVVQSPRYKIIEKKQPVAFWCNPISGHNTLYWYLQNLGQGPELLIRYENEEAVDDSQLPKDRFSAERLKGVDSTLKIQPAELGDSAVYLCASSLGSWTGGEQYFGPGTRLTVT.

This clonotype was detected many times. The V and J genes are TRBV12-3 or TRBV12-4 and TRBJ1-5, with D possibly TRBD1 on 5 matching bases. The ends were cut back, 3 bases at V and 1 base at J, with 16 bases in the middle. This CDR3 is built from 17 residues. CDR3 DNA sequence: TGTGCCAGCAGTTTTCGGGCTTTCGAGGGGAGCAATCAGCCCCAGCATTTT. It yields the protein CASSFRAFEGSNQPQHF.